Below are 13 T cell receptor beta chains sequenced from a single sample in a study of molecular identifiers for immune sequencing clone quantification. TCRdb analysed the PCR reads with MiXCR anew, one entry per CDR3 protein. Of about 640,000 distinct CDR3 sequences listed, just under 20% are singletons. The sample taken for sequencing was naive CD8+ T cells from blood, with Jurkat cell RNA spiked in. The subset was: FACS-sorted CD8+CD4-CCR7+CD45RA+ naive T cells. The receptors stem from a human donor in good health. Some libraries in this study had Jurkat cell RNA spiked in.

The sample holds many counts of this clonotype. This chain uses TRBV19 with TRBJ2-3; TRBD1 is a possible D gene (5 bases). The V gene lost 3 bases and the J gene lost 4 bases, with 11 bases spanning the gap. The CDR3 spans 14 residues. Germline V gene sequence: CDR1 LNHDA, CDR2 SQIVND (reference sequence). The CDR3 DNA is TGTGCCAGTAGTATGGGGCTACAGGCAGATACGCAGTATTTT. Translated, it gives CASSMGLQADTQYF.

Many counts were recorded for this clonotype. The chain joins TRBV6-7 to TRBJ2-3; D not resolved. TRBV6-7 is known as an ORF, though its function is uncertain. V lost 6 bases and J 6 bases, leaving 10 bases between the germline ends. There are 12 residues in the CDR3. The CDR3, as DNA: TGTGCCAGCAGGAACCTCTTGGATACGCAGTATTTT. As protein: CASRNLLDTQYF.

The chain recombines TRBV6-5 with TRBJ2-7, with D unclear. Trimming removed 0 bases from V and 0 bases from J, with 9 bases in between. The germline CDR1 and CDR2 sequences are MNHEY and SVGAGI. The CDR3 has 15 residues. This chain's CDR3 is CASSYSHSDSYEQYF. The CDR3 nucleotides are TGTGCCAGCAGTTACTCCCACTCCGACTCCTACGAGCAGTACTTC.

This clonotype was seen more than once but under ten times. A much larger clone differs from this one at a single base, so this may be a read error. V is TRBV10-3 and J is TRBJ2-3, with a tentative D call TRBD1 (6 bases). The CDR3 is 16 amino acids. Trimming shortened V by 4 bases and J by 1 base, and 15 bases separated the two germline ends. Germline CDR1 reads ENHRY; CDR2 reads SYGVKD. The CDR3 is CAISGGGTGRTDTQYF. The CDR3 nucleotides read TGTGCCATCAGTGGAGGGGGAACAGGGCGCACAGATACGCAGTATTTT.

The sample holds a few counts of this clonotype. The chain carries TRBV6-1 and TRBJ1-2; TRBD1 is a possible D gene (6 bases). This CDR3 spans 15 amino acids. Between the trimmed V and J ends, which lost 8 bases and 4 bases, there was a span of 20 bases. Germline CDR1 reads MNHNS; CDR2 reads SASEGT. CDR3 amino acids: CASGPSGQTVYGYTF. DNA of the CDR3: TGTGCCAGCGGTCCCTCCGGACAGACAGTCTATGGCTACACCTTC.

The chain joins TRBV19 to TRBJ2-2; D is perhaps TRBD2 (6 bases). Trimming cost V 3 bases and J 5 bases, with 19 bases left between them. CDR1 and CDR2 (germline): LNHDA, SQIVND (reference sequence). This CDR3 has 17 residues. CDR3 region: CASSIGGGLLGTGELFF. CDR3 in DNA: TGTGCCAGTAGTATTGGCGGCGGACTACTCGGGACCGGGGAGCTGTTTTTT.

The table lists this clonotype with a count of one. This CDR3 reads CASSQDVAGITYEQYF. For the CDR3, the DNA is TGCGCCAGCAGCCAAGACGTAGCGGGAATAACCTACGAGCAGTACTTC. V usage is TRBV4-3 and J usage is TRBJ2-7; 8 positions agree with TRBD2. J gave up 2 bases and V 0 bases, and 6 bases lay outside the gene matches. Germline lookup yields CDR1 LGHNA and CDR2 YSLEER. The length of the CDR3 is 16 residues.

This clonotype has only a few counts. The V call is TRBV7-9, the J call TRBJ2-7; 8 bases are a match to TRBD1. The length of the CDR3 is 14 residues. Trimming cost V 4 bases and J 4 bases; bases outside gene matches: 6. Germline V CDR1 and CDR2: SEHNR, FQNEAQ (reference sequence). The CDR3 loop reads CASSSPGQAYEQYF. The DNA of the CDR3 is TGTGCCAGCAGCTCTCCGGGACAGGCGTACGAGCAGTACTTC.

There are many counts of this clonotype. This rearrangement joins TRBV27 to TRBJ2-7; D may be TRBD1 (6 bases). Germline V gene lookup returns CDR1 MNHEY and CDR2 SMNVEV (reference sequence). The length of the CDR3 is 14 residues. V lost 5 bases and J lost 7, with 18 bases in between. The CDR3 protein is CASSPGTQPGEQYF. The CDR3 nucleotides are TGTGCCAGCAGTCCCGGGACACAGCCTGGTGAGCAGTACTTC.

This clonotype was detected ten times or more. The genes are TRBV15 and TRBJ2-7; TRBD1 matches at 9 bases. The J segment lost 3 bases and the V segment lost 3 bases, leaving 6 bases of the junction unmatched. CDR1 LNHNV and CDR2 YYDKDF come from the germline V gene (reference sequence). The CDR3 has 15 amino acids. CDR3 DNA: TGTGCCACCAGCAGGGACAGGGGCCTCCTCTACGAGCAGTACTTC. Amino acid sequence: CATSRDRGLLYEQYF.

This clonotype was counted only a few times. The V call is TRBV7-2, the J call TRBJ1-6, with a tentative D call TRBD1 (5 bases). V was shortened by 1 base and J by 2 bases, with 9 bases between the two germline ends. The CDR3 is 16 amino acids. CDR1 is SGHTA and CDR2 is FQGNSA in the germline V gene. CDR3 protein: CASSLGGVAYNSPLHF. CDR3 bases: TGTGCCAGCAGCTTAGGGGGGGTTGCCTATAATTCACCCCTCCACTTT. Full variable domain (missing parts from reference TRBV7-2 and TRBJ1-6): GAGVSQSPSNKVTEKGKDVELRCDPISGHTALYWYRQSLGQGLEFLIYFQGNSAPDKSGLPSDRFSAERTGGSVSTLTIQRTQQEDSAVYLCASSLGGVAYNSPLHFGNGTRLTVT.

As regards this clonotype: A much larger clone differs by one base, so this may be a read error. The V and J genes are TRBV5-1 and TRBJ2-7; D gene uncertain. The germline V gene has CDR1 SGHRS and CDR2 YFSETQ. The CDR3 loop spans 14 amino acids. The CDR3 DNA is TGCGCCGGCAGCACTTCATCGTGGTCCTACGAGCAGTACTTC. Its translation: CAGSTSSWSYEQYF.

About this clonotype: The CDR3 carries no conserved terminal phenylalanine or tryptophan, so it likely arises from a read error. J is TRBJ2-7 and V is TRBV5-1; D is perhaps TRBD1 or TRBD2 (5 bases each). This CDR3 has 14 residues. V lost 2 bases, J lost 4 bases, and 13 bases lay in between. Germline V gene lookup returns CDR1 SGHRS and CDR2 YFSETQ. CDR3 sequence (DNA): TGCGCCAGCAGCTTAGGTAGGGGCGGGTACGAGCAGTACCTC. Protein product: CASSLGRGGYEQYL.